One and the same sample provided the 5 T cell receptor beta chains below, sequenced in a study of Ad26.COV2.S vaccination and SARS-CoV-2 variants. TCRdb's table, derived via immunoSEQ multiplex PCR, lists solely in-frame clones and lacks some. The repertoire includes about 480,000 clones, around 90% of them detected once, and about 13% sits in the top ten. Sample treatment: 15 to 20 received Ad26.COV2.S at low or high dose, single or two shots; five or six received placebo; per-sample allocation not given. Material that was analyzed had been drawn on day 63 after the first vaccine or placebo injection. Sequenced material: peripheral blood, taken in a trial of Ad26.COV2.S vaccine versus placebo. These receptors came from a person between 18 and 60 years old who received the Ad26.COV2.S COVID-19 vaccine or a placebo.

The chain recombines TRBV5-1 with TRBJ2-5, with 8 bases that match TRBD1. Trimming at V came to 4 bases and at J to 4 bases, leaving 6 bases not matched to a gene. The CDR3 has 14 residues. Germline V lookup: CDR1 SGHRS, CDR2 YFSETQ. The CDR3 protein is CASSGGQGAETQYF. In nucleotides, the CDR3 is TGCGCCAGCAGCGGAGGACAGGGAGCAGAGACCCAGTACTTC.

The CDR3 loop is CASSPRLAGVSSSYNEQFF. The CDR3 DNA follows: TGTGCCAGCTCACCTAGACTAGCGGGAGTATCCAGCTCCTACAATGAGCAGTTCTTC. The chain has TRBV18 and TRBJ2-1; 12 nucleotides agree with TRBD2. V trimming: 3 bases; J trimming: 0 bases; junction bases outside the gene matches: 9. Germline CDR1 is KGHSH and CDR2 is LQKENI. The CDR3 runs to 19 residues.

The chain recombines TRBV28 with TRBJ1-5, with TRBD1 matching 8 bases. From germline, CDR1 is MDHEN and CDR2 SYDVKM. CDR3 length equals 14 residues. V lost 3 bases to trimming and J lost 6 bases; unmatched junction nucleotides: 4. The CDR3 nucleotides are TGTGCCAGCAGTTTCGCAGGGGGCGGTCAGCCCCAGCATTTT. Residues: CASSFAGGGQPQHF.

This clone was observed once. The chain links TRBV6-7 to TRBJ2-7; D may be TRBD1 (5 bases). TRBV6-7 is given ORF status, its function remaining uncertain. The V and J ends lost 6 bases and 0 bases respectively, with 15 bases between them. This CDR3 contains 15 residues. Written as DNA, the CDR3 is TGTGCCAGCAGCCGAAACAGGTCCACCTCCTACGAGCAGTACTTC. It yields the protein CASSRNRSTSYEQYF.

This clone has just a few counts. The chain employs TRBV7-8 and TRBJ2-1; unclear D gene. Trimming removed 2 bases at V and 4 bases at J, with 6 bases between. The germline V gene has CDR1 SGHVS and CDR2 FQNEAQ. The CDR3 totals 13 residues. The CDR3 spells CASSLRVYNEQFF. The CDR3 DNA reads TGTGCCAGCAGCTTAAGGGTTTACAATGAGCAGTTCTTC. The full variable domain, its missing parts supplied by reference TRBV7-8 and TRBJ2-1, is GAGVSQSPRYKVAKRGQDVALRCDPISGHVSLFWYQQALGQGPEFLTYFQNEAQLDKSGLPSDRFFAERPEGSVSTLKIQRTQQEDSAVYLCASSLRVYNEQFFGPGTRLTVL.